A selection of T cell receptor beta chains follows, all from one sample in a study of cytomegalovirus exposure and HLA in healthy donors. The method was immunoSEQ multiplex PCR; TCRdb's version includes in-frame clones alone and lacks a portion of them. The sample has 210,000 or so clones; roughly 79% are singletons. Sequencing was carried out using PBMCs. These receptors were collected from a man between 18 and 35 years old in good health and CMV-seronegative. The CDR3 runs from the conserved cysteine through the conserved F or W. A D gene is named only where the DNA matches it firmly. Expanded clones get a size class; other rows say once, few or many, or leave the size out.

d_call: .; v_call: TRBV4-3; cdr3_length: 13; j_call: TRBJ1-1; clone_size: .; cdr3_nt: TGCGCCAGCAGCCAAGATCGAGGGCTGGAGGCTTTCTTT; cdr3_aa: CASSQDRGLEAFF
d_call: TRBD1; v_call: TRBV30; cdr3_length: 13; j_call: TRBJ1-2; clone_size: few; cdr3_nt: TGTGCCTGGAACGACAGGGGCAACTATGGCTACACCTTC; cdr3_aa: CAWNDRGNYGYTF
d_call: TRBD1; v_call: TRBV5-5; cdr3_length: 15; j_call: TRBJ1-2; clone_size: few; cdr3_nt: TGTGCCAGCAGCTCCCTAAGCGTAGGGGGCGGAGGCTACACCTTC; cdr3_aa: CASSSLSVGGGGYTF
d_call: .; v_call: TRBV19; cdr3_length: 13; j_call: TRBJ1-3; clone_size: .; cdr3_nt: TGTGCCAGTAGTATTAACTCTGGAAACACCATATATTTT; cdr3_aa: CASSINSGNTIYF
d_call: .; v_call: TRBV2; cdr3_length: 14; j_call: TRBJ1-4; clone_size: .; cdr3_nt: TGTGCCAGCAGTGTTACGTGGAGTAATGAAAAACTGTTTTTT; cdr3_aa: CASSVTWSNEKLFF
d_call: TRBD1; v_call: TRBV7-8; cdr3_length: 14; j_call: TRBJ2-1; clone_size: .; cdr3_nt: TGTGCCAGCAGCTTAGCGAACAGGGGCGATGAGCAGTTCTTC; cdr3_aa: CASSLANRGDEQFF
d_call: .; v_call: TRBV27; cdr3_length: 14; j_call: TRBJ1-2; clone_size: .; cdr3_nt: TGTGCCAGCAGTCTACGTGGAGGGGTCTATGGCTACACCTTC; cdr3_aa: CASSLRGGVYGYTF
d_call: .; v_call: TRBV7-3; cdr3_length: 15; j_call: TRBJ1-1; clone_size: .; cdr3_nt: TGTGCCAGCAGCCGCCAGGGACTCATGAACACTGAAGCTTTCTTT; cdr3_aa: CASSRQGLMNTEAFF
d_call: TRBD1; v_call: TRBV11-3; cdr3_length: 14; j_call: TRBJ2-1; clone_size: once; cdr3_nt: TGTGCCAGCAGCATCGGGACAGGAGACAATGAGCAGTTCTTC; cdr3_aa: CASSIGTGDNEQFF
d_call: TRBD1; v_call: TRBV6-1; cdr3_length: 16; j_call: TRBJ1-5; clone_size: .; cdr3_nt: TGTGCCAGCAGTGTGCGGACAGGGGCCGGCAATCAGCCCCAGCATTTT; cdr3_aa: CASSVRTGAGNQPQHF
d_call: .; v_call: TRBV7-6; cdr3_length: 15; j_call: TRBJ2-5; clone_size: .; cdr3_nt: TGTGCCAGCAGCTTAGTGGGTCAGGTCCAAGAGACCCAGTACTTC; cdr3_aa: CASSLVGQVQETQYF
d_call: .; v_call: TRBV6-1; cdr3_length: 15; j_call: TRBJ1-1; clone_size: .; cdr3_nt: TGTGCCAGCAGCGAGAGGGTGGTGATGAACACTGAAGCTTTCTTT; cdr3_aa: CASSERVVMNTEAFF
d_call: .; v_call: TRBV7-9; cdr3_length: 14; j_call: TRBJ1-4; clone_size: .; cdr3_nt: TGTTCCAGCAGCAAGACACTAACTAATGAAAAACTGTTTTTT; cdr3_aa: CSSSKTLTNEKLFF
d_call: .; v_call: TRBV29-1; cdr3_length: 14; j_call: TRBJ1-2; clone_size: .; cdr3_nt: TGCAGCGTTGATGACTGGGGGGTTAACTATGGCTACACCTTC; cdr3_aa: CSVDDWGVNYGYTF
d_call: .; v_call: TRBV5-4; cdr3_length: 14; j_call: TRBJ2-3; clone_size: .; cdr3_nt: TGTGCCAGCAGCATAGACAGCAGGGCAGATACGCAGTATTTT; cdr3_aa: CASSIDSRADTQYF
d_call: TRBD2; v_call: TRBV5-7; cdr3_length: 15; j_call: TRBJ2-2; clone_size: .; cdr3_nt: TGTGCCAGCAGCTTGCCGGGAGGGGACACCGGGGAGCTGTTTTTT; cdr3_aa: CASSLPGGDTGELFF
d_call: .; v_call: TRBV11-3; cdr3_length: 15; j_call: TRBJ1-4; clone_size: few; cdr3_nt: TGTGCCAGCAGCCCTGGAGGGGCAGGGCCTGAAAAACTGTTTTTT; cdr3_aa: CASSPGGAGPEKLFF
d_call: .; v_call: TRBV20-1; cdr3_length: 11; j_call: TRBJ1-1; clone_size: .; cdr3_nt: TGCAGTGCTAGAGGGCGGGACGCGGCTTTCTTT; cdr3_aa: CSARGRDAAFF
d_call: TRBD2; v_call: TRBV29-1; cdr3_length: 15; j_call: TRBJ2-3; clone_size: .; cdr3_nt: TGCAGCGTTGTATGGACGGGGGGTAGCACAGATACGCAGTATTTT; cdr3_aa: CSVVWTGGSTDTQYF
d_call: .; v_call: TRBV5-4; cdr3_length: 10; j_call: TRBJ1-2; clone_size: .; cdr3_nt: TGTGCCAGCGGGGAGAGTGGCTACACCTTC; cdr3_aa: CASGESGYTF
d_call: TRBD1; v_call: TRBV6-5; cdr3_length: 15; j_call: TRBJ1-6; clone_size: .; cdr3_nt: TGTGCCAGCAGCGGGACAGGCAATTATAATTCACCCCTCCACTTT; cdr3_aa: CASSGTGNYNSPLHF
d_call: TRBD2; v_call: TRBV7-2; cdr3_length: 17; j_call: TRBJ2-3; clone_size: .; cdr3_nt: TGTGCCAGCAGCTTACGGCGACTAGCGGCCTACACAGATACGCAGTATTTT; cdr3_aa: CASSLRRLAAYTDTQYF
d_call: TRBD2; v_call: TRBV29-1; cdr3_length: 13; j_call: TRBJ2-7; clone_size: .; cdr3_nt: TGCAGCGTTGACTTTCCTAGCGGGGACGAGCAGTACTTC; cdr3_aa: CSVDFPSGDEQYF
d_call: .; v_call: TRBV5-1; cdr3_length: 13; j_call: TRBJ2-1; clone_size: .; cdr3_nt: TGCGCCAGCAGCTGGGGGGTCCGGAATGAGCAGTTCTTC; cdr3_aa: CASSWGVRNEQFF
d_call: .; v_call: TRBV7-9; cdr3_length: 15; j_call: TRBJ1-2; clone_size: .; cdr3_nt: TGTGCCAGCAGCTTGGGGCCCCTTCTGGGTTTCGGCTACACCTTC; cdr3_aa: CASSLGPLLGFGYTF
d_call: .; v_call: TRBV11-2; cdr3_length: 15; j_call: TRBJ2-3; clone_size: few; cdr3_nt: TGTGCCAGCAGCCGATCCCCCCAGGGTACAGATACGCAGTATTTT; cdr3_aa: CASSRSPQGTDTQYF
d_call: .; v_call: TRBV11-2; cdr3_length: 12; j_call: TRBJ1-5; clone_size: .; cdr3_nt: TGTGCCAGCAGCCATGAGGGTCAGCCCCAGCATTTT; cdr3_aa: CASSHEGQPQHF
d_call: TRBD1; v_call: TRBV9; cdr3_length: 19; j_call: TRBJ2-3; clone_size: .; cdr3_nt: TGTGCCAGCAGCGCCTTTAACGGACAGGGACTTTCTAGCACAGATACGCAGTATTTT; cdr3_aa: CASSAFNGQGLSSTDTQYF
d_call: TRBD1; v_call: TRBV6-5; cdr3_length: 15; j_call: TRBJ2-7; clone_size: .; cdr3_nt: TGTGCCAGCAGTAACCGGGACAGTCCCCTCCTGGCGCAGTACTTC; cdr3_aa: CASSNRDSPLLAQYF
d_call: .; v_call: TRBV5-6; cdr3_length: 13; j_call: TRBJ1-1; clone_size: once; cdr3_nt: TGTGCCAGCAGCTTGGTGCAGGGGAGAGAAGCTTTCTTT; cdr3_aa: CASSLVQGREAFF
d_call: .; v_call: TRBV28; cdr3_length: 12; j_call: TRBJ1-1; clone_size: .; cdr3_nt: TGTGCCAGCAGTTACAGTAACCGGGAGGCTTTCTTT; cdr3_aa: CASSYSNREAFF
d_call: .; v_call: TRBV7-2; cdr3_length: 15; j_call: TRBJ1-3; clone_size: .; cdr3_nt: TGTGCCAGCAGCTTACAGGCCCCCCGGTGGGACACCATATATTTT; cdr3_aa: CASSLQAPRWDTIYF
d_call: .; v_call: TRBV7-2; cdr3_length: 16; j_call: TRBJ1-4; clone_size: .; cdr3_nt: TGTGCCAGCAGCTTATGGTTAGGCCAGGGAGGCGAAAAACTGTTTTTT; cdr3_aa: CASSLWLGQGGEKLFF
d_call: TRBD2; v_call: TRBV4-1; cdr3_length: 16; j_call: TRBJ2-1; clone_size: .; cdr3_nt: TGCGCCAGCAGCCAAGGGGAGGGTTTCCTACACAATGAGCAGTTCTTC; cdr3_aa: CASSQGEGFLHNEQFF
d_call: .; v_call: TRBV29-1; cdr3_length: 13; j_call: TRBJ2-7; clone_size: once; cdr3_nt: TGCAGCGTCGGTCCGGGAAGTCCCTACGAGCAGTACTTC; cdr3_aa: CSVGPGSPYEQYF
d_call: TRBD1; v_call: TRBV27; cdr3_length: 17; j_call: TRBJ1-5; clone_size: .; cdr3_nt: TGTGCCAGCAGTTTAAGAATGACAGGGGAGGGGGATCAGCCCCAGCATTTT; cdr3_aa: CASSLRMTGEGDQPQHF
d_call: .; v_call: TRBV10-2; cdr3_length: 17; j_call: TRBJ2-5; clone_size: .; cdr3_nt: TGCGCCAGCAGTGAGGGGACGAGCGGCGGGATAAAGGAGACCCAGTACTTC; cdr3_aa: CASSEGTSGGIKETQYF
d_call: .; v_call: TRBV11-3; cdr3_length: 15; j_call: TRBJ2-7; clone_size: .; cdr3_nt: TGTGCCAGCAGCTTAGGAACTGAGGCGGCTTACGAGCAGTACTTC; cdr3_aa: CASSLGTEAAYEQYF
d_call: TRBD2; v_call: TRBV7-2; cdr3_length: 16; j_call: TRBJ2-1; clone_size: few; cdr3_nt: TGTGCCAGCAGCCCCCGGGTAGCGGGGCCCTACAATGAGCAGTTCTTC; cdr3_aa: CASSPRVAGPYNEQFF
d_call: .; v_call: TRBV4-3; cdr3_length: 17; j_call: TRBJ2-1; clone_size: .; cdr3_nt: TGCGCCAGCAGCCAAGATGTGGGGCGGCAGCCCGGCAATGAGCAGTTCTTC; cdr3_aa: CASSQDVGRQPGNEQFF
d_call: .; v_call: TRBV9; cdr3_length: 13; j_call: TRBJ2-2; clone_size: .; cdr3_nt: TGTGCCAGCAGCGTAACACAGGGAGGGGAGCTGTTTTTT; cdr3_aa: CASSVTQGGELFF
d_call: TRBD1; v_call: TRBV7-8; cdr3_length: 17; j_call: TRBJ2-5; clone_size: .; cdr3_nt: TGTGCCAGCAGCTCAAAACCGGGACAGGGGTTTGAGGAGACCCAGTACTTC; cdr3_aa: CASSSKPGQGFEETQYF
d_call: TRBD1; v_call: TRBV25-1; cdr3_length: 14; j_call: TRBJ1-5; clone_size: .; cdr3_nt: TGTGCCAGCAGTGGGACAGGGAACAATCAGCCCCAGCATTTT; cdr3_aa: CASSGTGNNQPQHF
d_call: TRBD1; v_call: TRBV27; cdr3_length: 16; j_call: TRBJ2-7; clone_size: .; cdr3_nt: TGTGCCAGCAGGGGACAGATAAAGGAACGGTTCTACGAGCAGTACTTC; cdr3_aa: CASRGQIKERFYEQYF
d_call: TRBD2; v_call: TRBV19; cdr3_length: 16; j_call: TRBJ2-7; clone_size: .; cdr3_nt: TGTGCCAGTAGTATAGATGCGACTAGCGGATTCTACGAGCAGTACTTC; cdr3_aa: CASSIDATSGFYEQYF
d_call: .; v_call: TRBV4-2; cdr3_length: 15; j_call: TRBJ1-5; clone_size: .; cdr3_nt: TGTGCCAGCAGCCAAGAGGACAGAACTAATCAGCCCCAGCATTTT; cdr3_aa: CASSQEDRTNQPQHF